This T cell receptor beta chain emerged from a study of T cell changes during pregnancy in multiple sclerosis. Using immunoSEQ multiplex PCR, the repertoire was profiled, and TCRdb retains in-frame clones only, with some absent. Of just over 50,000 clones in the sample, 92% are singletons; the top ten hold about 0.6%. This clonotype originated in a female donor with multiple sclerosis, enrolled in a pregnancy study. The sample consisted of CD4+ T cells from peripheral blood mononuclear cells, taken after pregnancy.

For the CDR3, the DNA is TGTGCCAGTATCCCGGGACAGCCAGGGGAGCAGTACTTC. It codes for CASIPGQPGEQYF. The chain is built from TRBV28 and TRBJ2-7; 7 nucleotides line up with TRBD1. The CDR3 is made up of 13 amino acids. The germline gives CDR1 MDHEN, CDR2 SYDVKM. The ends lost 9 bases at V and 7 bases at J; junction bases unmatched: 12. Complete variable domain (other parts from reference TRBV28 and TRBJ2-7): DVKVTQSSRYLVKRTGEKVFLECVQDMDHENMFWYRQDPGLGLRLIYFSYDVKMKEKGDIPEGYSVSREKKERFSLILESASTNQTSMYLCASIPGQPGEQYFGPGTRLTVT.